This passage covers 9 T cell receptor beta chains from one sample sequenced in a study of cytomegalovirus exposure and HLA in healthy donors. Primers: 60 Vbeta forward and 13 Jbeta reverse. The table came from immunoSEQ multiplex PCR; TCRdb's copy has only in-frame clones and leaves some out. The table has 70,000 to 90,000 clones, roughly 77% seen once. The specimen was PBMCs. The receptors come from a man aged 60 to 75 in good health and CMV-seronegative.

This clone showed up just a few times. This CDR3 reads CASSPPGFGNTIYF. DNA of the CDR3: TGTGCCAGCAGCCCCCCAGGGTTTGGAAACACCATATATTTT. The rearrangement uses TRBV7-9 and TRBJ1-3; a weak D match, TRBD1 (5 bases). Germline V gene lookup returns CDR1 SEHNR and CDR2 FQNEAQ (reference sequence). This CDR3 is built from 14 residues. Trimming pared 5 bases from V and 3 bases from J, leaving 11 bases between.

The CDR3 DNA follows: TGCGCCAGCAGCCAAGCAACTAGCGGGCGAACAGATACGCAGTATTTT. Translated: CASSQATSGRTDTQYF. This chain uses TRBV4-1 with TRBJ2-3; 9 nucleotides align to TRBD2. Germline V gene sequence: CDR1 MGHRA, CDR2 YSYEKL. V gave up 1 base and J gave up 3 bases; unmatched junction bases: 5. The CDR3 length is 16 residues.

The V and J genes are TRBV6-1 and TRBJ2-2, with 7 bases lining up with TRBD2. Germline V gene sequence: CDR1 MNHNS, CDR2 SASEGT. Germline trimming cut 8 bases from V and 1 base from J; bases unmatched to any gene: 4. The CDR3 spans 14 residues. Here the CDR3 reads CASGASGNTGELFF. In DNA form, the CDR3 reads TGTGCCAGCGGGGCTAGCGGGAACACCGGGGAGCTGTTTTTT.

The chain links TRBV19 to TRBJ1-2, with D maybe TRBD1 (5 bases). V was clipped by 6 bases and J by 5 bases, with 19 bases between them. Germline CDR1 reads LNHDA; CDR2 reads SQIVND (reference sequence). The CDR3 runs 15 residues. This CDR3 reads CASSDQRDSSYGYTF. CDR3 bases: TGTGCCAGTAGCGACCAACGAGACAGTTCATATGGCTACACCTTC.

In DNA, the CDR3 is TGTGCCAGCAGCTCTTACAGGGAAGCTTTCTTT. Translation gives CASSSYREAFF. The rearrangement joins TRBV13 to TRBJ1-1; D perhaps matches TRBD1 (5 bases). Germline assignment: CDR1 PRHDT and CDR2 FYEKMQ (reference sequence). The CDR3 is 11 residues long. V was clipped by 4 bases and J by 8 bases, with 8 bases between them.

The sample holds a few counts of this clone. In DNA form, the CDR3 reads TGTGCCTATGAGGCGGGAAACACCATATATTTT. This codes for CAYEAGNTIYF. The rearrangement uses TRBV6-5 and TRBJ1-3; D ambiguous. Between the trimmed V and J ends, which lost 11 bases and 4 bases, there was a span of 9 bases. This CDR3 spans 11 amino acids. Germline-derived CDR1 and CDR2 are MNHEY and SVGAGI.

This clone was found once. The V call is TRBV27, the J call TRBJ1-1, with D possibly matching TRBD1 (5 bases). Germline assignment: CDR1 MNHEY and CDR2 SMNVEV (reference sequence). Trimming stripped 2 bases from V and 3 bases from J, with 19 bases between. The CDR3 loop spans 17 amino acids. CDR3 loop: CASSLEATAVRDTEAFF. The CDR3 nucleotides are TGTGCCAGCAGTTTAGAAGCGACAGCTGTAAGAGACACTGAAGCTTTCTTT.

The gene calls are TRBV6-5 and TRBJ2-7; 7 nucleotides match TRBD2. V gave up 10 bases and J gave up 6 bases; unmatched junction bases: 9. Germline values: CDR1 MNHEY, CDR2 SVGAGI. CDR3 size: 12 residues. CDR3 loop: CATWGGGVEQYF. The CDR3 nucleotides read TGTGCCACCTGGGGCGGGGGAGTCGAGCAGTACTTC.

The rearrangement links TRBV19 to TRBJ2-7, with D possibly matching TRBD2 (6 bases). This CDR3 spans 14 amino acids. With 8 bases removed from V and 4 bases from J, the gap between germline ends came to 18 bases. Germline lookup yields CDR1 LNHDA and CDR2 SQIVND (reference sequence). In nucleotides, the CDR3 is TGTGCCAGTTCCCGGGGGACCTCTTTTTACGAGCAGTACTTC. Translation: CASSRGTSFYEQYF.